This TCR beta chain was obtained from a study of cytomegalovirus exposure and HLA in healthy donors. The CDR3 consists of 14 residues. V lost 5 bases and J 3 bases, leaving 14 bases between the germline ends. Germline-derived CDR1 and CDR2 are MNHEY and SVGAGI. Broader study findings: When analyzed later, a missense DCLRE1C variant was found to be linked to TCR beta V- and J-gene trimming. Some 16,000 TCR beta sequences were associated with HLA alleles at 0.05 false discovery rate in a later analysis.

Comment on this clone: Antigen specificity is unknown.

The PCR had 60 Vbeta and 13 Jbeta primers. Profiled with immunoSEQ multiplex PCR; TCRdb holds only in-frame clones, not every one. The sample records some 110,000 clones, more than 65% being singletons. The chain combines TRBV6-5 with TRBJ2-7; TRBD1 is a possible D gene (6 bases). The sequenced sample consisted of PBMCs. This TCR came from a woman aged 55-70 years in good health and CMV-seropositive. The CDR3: CASSKQGFGYEQYF. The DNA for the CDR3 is TGTGCCAGCAGTAAACAGGGTTTCGGCTACGAGCAGTACTTC.